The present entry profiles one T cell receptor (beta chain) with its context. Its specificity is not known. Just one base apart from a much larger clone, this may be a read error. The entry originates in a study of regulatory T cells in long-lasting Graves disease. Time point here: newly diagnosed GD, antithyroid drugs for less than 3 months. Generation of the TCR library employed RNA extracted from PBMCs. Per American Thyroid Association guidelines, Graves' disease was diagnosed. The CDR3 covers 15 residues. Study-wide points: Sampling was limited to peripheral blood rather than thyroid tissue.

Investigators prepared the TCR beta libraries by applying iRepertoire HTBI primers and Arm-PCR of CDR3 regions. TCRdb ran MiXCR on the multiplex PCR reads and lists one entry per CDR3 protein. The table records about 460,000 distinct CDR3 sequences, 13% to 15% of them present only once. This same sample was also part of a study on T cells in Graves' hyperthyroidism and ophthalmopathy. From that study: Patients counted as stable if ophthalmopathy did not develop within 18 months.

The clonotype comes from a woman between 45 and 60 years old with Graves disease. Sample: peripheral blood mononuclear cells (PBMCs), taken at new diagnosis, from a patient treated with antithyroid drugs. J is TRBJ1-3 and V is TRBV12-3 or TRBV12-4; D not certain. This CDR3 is CASRLEDFSRNTIYF. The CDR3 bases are TGTGCCAGCAGGTTAGAAGATTTTTCTCGAAACACCATATATTTT.